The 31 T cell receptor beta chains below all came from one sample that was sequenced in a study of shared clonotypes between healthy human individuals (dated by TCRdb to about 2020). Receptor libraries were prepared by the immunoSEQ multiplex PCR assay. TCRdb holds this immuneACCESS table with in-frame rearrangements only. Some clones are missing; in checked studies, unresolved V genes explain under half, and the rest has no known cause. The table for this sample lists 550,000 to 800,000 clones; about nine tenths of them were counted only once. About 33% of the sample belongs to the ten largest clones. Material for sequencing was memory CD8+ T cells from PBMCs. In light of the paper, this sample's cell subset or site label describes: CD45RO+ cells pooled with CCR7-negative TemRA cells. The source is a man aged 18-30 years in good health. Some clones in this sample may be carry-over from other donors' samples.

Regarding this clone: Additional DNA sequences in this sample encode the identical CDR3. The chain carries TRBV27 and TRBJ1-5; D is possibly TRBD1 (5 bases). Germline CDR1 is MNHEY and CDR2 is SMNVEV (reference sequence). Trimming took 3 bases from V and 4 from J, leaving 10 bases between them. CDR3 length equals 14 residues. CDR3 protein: CASSFGADNQPQHF. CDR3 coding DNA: TGTGCCAGCAGTTTCGGGGCCGATAATCAGCCCCAGCATTTT.

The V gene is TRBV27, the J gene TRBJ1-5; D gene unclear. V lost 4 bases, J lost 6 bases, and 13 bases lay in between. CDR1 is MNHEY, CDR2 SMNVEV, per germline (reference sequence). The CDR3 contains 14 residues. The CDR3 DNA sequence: TGTGCCAGCAGTTCCTACCCTGGGAGTCAGCCCCAGCATTTT. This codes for CASSSYPGSQPQHF.

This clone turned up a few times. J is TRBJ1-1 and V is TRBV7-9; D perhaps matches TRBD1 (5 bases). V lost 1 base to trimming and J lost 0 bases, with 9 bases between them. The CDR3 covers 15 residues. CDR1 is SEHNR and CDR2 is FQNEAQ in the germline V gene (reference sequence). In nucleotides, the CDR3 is TGTGCCAGCAGCTTAGGAGGAGGGGTGAACACTGAAGCTTTCTTT. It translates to CASSLGGGVNTEAFF.

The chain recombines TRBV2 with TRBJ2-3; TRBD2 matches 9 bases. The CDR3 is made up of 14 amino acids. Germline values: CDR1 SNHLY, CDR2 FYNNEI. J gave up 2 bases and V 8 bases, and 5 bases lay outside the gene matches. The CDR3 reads CASASSGITDTQYF. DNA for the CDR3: TGTGCCAGCGCCTCTAGCGGGATCACAGATACGCAGTATTTT.

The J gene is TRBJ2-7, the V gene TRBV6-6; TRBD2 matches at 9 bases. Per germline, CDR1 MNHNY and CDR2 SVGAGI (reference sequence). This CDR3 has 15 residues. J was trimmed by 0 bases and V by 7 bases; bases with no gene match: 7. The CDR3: CASTVAGAFSYEQYF. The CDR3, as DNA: TGTGCCAGCACCGTAGCGGGAGCATTCTCCTACGAGCAGTACTTC.

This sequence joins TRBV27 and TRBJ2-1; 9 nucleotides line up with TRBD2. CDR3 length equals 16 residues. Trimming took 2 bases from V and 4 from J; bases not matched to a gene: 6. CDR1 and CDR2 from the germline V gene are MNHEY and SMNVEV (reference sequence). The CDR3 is CASSLTPSGVYNEQFF. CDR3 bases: TGTGCCAGCAGTTTAACCCCTAGCGGGGTTTACAATGAGCAGTTCTTC.

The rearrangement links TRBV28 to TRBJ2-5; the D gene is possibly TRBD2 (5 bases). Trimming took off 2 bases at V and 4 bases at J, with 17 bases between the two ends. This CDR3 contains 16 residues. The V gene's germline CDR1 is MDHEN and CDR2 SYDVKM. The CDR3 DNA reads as TGTGCCAGCAGTTTAGGACTCGGGTCTAGTCGAGAGACCCAGTACTTC. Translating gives CASSLGLGSSRETQYF.

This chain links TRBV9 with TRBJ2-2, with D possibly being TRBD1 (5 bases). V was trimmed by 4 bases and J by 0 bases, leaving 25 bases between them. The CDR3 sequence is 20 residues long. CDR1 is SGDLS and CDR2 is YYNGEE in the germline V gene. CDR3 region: CASSPQGGAPATANTGELFF. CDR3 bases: TGTGCCAGCAGCCCCCAAGGTGGGGCACCAGCGACGGCGAACACCGGGGAGCTGTTTTTT.

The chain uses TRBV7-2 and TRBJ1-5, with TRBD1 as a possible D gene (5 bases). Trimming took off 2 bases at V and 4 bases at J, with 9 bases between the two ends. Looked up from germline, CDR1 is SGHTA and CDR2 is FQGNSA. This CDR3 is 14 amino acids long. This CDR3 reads CASSLLGRNQPQHF. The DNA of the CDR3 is TGTGCCAGCAGCTTATTGGGACGGAATCAGCCCCAGCATTTT.

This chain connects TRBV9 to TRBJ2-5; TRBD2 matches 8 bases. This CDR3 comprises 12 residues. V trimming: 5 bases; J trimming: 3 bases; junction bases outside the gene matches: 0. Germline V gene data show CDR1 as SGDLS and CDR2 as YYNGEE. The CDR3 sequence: CASRGLEETQYF. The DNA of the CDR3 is TGTGCCAGCAGGGGACTAGAAGAGACCCAGTACTTC.

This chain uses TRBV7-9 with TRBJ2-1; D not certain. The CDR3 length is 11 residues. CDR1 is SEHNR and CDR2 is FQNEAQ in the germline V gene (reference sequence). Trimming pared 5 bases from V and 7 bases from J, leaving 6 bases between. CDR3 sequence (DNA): TGTGCCAGCAGCCGAATAAATGAGCAGTTCTTC. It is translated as CASSRINEQFF.

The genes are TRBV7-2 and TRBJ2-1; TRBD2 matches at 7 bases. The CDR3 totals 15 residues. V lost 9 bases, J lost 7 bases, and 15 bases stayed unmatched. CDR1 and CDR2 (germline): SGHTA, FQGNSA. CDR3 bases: TGTGCCAGACGAGACCGGGACTATATGGGGAATGAGCAGTTCTTC. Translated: CARRDRDYMGNEQFF. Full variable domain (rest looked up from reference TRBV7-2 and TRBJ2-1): GAGVSQSPSNKVTEKGKDVELRCDPISGHTALYWYRQSLGQGLEFLIYFQGNSAPDKSGLPSDRFSAERTGGSVSTLTIQRTQQEDSAVYLCARRDRDYMGNEQFFGPGTRLTVL.

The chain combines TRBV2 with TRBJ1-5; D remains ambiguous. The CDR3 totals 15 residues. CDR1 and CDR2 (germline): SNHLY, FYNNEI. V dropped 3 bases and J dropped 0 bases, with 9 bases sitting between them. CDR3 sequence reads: CASSEDTDSNQPQHF. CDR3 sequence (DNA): TGTGCCAGCAGTGAGGATACGGATAGCAATCAGCCCCAGCATTTT.

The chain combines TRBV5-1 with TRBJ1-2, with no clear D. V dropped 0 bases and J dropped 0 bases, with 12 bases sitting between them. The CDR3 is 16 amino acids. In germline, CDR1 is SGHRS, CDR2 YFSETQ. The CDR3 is CASSLDQLSANYGYTF. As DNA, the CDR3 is TGCGCCAGCAGCTTGGACCAGTTATCAGCTAACTATGGCTACACCTTC. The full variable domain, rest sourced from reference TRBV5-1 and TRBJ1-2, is KAGVTQTPRYLIKTRGQQVTLSCSPISGHRSVSWYQQTPGQGLQFLFEYFSETQRNKGNFPGRFSGRQFSNSRSEMNVSTLELGDSALYLCASSLDQLSANYGYTFGSGTRLTVV.

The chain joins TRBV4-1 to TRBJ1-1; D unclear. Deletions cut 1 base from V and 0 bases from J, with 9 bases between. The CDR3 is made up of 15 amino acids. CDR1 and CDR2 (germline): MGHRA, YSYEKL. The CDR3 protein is CASSQGRAMNTEAFF. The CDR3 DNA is TGCGCCAGCAGCCAAGGAAGGGCGATGAACACTGAAGCTTTCTTT.

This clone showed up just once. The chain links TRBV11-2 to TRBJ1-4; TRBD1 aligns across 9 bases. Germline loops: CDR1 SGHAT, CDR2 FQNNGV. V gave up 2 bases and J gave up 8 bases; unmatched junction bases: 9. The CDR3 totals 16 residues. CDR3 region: CASSLSADRGGEKLFF. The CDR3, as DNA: TGTGCCAGCAGCTTATCGGCGGACAGGGGAGGAGAAAAACTGTTTTTT.

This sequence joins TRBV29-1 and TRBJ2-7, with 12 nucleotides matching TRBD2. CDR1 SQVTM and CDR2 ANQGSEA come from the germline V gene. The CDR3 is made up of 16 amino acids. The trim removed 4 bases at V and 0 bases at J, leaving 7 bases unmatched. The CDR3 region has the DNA TGCAGCGTTGTACTAGCGGGAGGCCCGAGCTCCTACGAGCAGTACTTC. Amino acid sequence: CSVVLAGGPSSYEQYF.

The CDR3 protein is CASSPYIVEEKLFF. CDR3 DNA sequence: TGTGCCAGCAGCCCGTACATAGTTGAGGAAAAACTGTTTTTT. This chain connects TRBV4-2 to TRBJ1-4; D gene ambiguous. Germline assignment: CDR1 LGHNA and CDR2 YNFKEQ. The V and J ends lost 4 bases and 8 bases respectively, with 14 bases between them. This CDR3 is built from 14 residues.

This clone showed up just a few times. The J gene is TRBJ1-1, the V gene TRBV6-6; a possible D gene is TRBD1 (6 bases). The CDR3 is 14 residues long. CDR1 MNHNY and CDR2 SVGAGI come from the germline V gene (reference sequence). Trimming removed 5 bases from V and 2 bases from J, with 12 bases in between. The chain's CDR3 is CASSRWTANTEAFF. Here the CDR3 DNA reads TGTGCCAGCAGTCGTTGGACAGCTAACACTGAAGCTTTCTTT.

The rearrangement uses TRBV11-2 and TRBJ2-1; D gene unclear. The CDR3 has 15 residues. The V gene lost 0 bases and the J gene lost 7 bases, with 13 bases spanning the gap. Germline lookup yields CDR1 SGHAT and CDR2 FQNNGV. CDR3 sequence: CASSLETLWENEQFF. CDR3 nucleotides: TGTGCCAGCAGCTTAGAGACACTATGGGAAAATGAGCAGTTCTTC.

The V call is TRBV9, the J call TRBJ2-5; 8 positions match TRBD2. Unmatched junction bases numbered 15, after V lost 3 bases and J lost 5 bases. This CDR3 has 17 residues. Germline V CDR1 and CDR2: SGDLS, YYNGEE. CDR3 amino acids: CASSATKTGTSWETQYF. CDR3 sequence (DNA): TGTGCCAGCAGCGCCACTAAAACCGGGACTAGTTGGGAGACCCAGTACTTC.

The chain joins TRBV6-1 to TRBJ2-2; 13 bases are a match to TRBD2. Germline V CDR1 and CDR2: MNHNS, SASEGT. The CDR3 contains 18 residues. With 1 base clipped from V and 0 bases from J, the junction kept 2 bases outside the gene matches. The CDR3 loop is CASSEGTSGSSNTGELFF. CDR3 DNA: TGTGCCAGCAGTGAAGGGACTAGCGGGAGTTCGAACACCGGGGAGCTGTTTTTT.

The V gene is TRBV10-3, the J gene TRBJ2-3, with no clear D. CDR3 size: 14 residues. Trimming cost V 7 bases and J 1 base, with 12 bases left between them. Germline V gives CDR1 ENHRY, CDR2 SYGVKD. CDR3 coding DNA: TGTGCCATCACAGCAGCCCCAGGCACAGATACGCAGTATTTT. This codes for CAITAAPGTDTQYF.

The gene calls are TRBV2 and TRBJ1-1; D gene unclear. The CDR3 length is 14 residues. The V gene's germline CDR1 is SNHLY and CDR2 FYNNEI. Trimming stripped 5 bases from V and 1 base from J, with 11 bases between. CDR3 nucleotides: TGTGCCAGCAGTCCCCCTGACAAGAACACTGAAGCTTTCTTT. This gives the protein CASSPPDKNTEAFF.

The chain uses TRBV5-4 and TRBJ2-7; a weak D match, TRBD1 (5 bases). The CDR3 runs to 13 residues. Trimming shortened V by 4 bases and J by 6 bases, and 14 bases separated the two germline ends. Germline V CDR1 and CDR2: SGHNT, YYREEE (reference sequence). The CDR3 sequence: CASSPSGSREQYF. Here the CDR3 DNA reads TGTGCCAGCAGCCCTTCAGGGTCTCGCGAGCAGTACTTC.

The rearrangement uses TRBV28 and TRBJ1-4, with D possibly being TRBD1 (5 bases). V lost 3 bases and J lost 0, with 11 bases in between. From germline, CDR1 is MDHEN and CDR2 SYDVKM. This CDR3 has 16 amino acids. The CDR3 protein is CASSFRWGTTNEKLFF. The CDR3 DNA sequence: TGTGCCAGCAGTTTTAGGTGGGGGACAACTAATGAAAAACTGTTTTTT. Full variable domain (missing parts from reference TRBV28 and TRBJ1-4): DVKVTQSSRYLVKRTGEKVFLECVQDMDHENMFWYRQDPGLGLRLIYFSYDVKMKEKGDIPEGYSVSREKKERFSLILESASTNQTSMYLCASSFRWGTTNEKLFFGSGTQLSVL.

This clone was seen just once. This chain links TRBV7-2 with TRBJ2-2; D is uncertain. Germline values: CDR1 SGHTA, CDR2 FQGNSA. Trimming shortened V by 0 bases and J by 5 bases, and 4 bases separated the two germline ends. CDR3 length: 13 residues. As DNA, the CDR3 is TGTGCCAGCAGCTTAGCAGGTACCGGGGAGCTGTTTTTT. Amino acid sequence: CASSLAGTGELFF.

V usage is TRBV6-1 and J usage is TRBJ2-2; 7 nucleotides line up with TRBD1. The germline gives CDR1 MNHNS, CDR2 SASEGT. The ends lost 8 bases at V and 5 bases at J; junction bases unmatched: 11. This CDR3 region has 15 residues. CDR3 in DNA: TGTGCCAGCGTGACTTCGGGACAGAGAACCGGGGAGCTGTTTTTT. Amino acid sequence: CASVTSGQRTGELFF.

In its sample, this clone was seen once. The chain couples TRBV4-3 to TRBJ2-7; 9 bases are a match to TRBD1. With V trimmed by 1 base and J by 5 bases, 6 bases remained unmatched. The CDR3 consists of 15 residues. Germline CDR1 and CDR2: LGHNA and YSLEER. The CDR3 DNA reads TGCGCCAGCAGCCAAGGGACAGGGGTTTTCAACGAGCAGTACTTC. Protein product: CASSQGTGVFNEQYF.

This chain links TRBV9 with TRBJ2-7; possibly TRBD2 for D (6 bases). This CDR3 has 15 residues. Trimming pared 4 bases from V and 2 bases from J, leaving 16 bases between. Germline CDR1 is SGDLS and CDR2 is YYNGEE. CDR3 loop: CASSPPGGAPYEQYF. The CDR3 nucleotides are TGTGCCAGCAGCCCCCCCGGCGGGGCGCCCTACGAGCAGTACTTC.

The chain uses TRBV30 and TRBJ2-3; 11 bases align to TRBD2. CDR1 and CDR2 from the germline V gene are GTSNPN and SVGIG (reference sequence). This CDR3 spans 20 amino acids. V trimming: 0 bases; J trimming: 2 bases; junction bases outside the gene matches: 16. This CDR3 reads CAWSVTPQTSGSEPTDTQYF. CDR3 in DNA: TGTGCCTGGAGTGTAACACCGCAAACTAGCGGGAGTGAACCCACAGATACGCAGTATTTT.